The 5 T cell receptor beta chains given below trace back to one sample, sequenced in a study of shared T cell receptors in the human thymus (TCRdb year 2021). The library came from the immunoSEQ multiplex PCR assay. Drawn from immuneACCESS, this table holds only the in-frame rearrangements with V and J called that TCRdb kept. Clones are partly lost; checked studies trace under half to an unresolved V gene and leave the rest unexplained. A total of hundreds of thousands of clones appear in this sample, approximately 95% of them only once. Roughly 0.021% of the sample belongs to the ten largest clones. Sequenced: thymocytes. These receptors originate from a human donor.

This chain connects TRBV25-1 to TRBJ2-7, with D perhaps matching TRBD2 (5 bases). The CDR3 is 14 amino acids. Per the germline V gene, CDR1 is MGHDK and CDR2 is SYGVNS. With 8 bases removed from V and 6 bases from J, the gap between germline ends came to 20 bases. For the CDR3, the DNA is TGTGCCAGCCCCGGGTGGCGGCGAGGGCCCGAGCAGTACTTC. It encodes CASPGWRRGPEQYF.

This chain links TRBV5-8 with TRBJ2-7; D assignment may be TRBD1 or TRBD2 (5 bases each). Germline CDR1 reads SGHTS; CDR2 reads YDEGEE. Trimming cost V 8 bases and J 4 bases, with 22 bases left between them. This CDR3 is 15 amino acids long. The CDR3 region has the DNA TGTGCCAGGGTATCCGGGACGGAAGAACCTTACGAGCAGTACTTC. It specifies CARVSGTEEPYEQYF. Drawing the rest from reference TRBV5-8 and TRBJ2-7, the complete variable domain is EAGVTQSPTHLIKTRGQQATLRCSPISGHTSVYWYQQALGLGLQFLLWYDEGEERNRGNFPPRFSGRQFPNYSSELNVNALELEDSALYLCARVSGTEEPYEQYFGPGTRLTVT.

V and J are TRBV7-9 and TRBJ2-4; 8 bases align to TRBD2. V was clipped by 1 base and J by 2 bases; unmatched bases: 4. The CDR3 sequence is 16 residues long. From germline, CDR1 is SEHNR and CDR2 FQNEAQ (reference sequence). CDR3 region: CASSLGAGVTKNIQYF. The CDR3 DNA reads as TGTGCCAGCAGCTTAGGAGCGGGAGTGACCAAAAACATTCAGTACTTC.

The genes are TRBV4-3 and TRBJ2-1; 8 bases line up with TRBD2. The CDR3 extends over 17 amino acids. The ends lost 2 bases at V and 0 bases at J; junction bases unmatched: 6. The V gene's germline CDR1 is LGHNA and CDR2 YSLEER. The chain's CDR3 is CASSQSKAGGSYNEQFF. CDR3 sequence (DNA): TGCGCCAGCAGCCAATCGAAGGCGGGAGGCTCCTACAATGAGCAGTTCTTC.

The CDR3 loop is CASSPRGRCEKLFF. In DNA form, the CDR3 reads TGTGCCAGCAGTCCCAGGGGGCGGTGTGAAAAACTGTTTTTT. The chain carries TRBV27 and TRBJ1-4, with TRBD1 matching over 8 bases. Per the germline V gene, CDR1 is MNHEY and CDR2 is SMNVEV (reference sequence). The junction had 6 bases not matched to a gene; V was cut back by 5 bases and J by 7 bases. There are 14 residues in the CDR3.